The clone carrying this T cell receptor (beta chain) occurred many times. This sample was included in a study of neurological immune-mediated disorders. 5'RACE employing 10-nucleotide random UMIs yielded the cDNA. TCRdb reprocessed the 5' RACE reads with MiXCR, giving one entry per CDR3 protein. The top ten clones hold about 4.3% of a sample with fewer than 30,000 distinct CDR3 sequences, about 6.3% of them seen once. CDR1 SGHTA and CDR2 FQGTGA come from the germline V gene. Losses at the gene ends were 5 bases for V and 5 bases for J; bases not matched to a gene: 11. The length of the CDR3 is 16 residues.

The chain has TRBV7-3 and TRBJ2-1; TRBD2 agrees at 8 bases. The clonotype comes from a middle-aged woman in good health. Material: PBMCs. The CDR3 loop reads CASSLNPGLGNNEQFF. The CDR3, as DNA: TGTGCCAGCAGCCTTAACCCGGGACTAGGAAACAATGAGCAGTTCTTC.